This T cell receptor beta chain was retrieved from a study of blood T cell repertoires in COVID-19. Turning to the study itself: T cells, B-cell-depleted T cells, or PBMCs supplied cDNA or gDNA.

The data were produced by immunoSEQ multiplex PCR, yet TCRdb's version contains in-frame clones alone and is incomplete. The top ten hold approximately 2.9% of the sample, which has 280,000 or so clones, around 92% seen once. In terms of age and location, participants ranged from roughly 18 to 90 years and lived in approximately 26 US areas. Participants reported their clinical history, and cohort assignment relied on those reports. People in the exposed group encountered a COVID-19 case within 2 weeks before entering the study. This TCR derives from a woman in her 50s who had been exposed to COVID-19. Source material: PBMCs or T cells enriched from blood (not recorded which).

CDR3 bases: TGTGCCAGCCGGCCCGGGGGGGGCCAGCCCCAGCATTTT. It specifies CASRPGGGQPQHF. The chain is built from TRBV6-5 and TRBJ1-5; TRBD1 is a possible D gene (6 bases). V was pared by 8 bases and J by 7 bases, with 15 bases between. The germline V gene encodes CDR1 MNHEY and CDR2 SVGAGI. The CDR3 is 13 residues long.